A selection of T cell receptor beta chains follows, all from one sample in a study of ipilimumab plus nivolumab after autologous stem cell transplantation. The repertoire was sequenced with immunoSEQ multiplex PCR; TCRdb's copy has only in-frame clones and lacks some. The top ten hold approximately 6.6% of the sample, which has around 19,000 clones, roughly four fifths seen once. This specimen was PBMCs, taken in a trial of ipilimumab plus nivolumab as post-transplant consolidation. The receptors stem from a male donor with diffuse large B-cell lymphoma. Both conserved end residues are part of each CDR3. Each record gives: J gene, D gene, clone size, V gene, CDR3 DNA, CDR3 protein. D genes are given only for firm matches. Not all rows give a size; the values are once, few, many and, for expanded clones, a class.

TRBJ1-6 TRBD1 NA TRBV14 TGTGCCAGCAAGGGGGCGAAAAATTCACCCCTCCACTTT CASKGAKNSPLHF
TRBJ1-1 NA NA TRBV19 TGTGCCAGTAAGAGACAGAGGAACACTGAAGCTTTCTTT CASKRQRNTEAFF
TRBJ2-3 NA NA TRBV10-2 TGCGCCAGCAGTGGTTCAGCAGCAGATACGCAGTATTTT CASSGSAADTQYF
TRBJ2-3 NA once TRBV14 TGTGCCAGCAGCCAAGATTTTGCCTTCGGGACGCAGTATTTT CASSQDFAFGTQYF
TRBJ2-7 NA NA TRBV12-5 TGTGCTAGTGGCCCCGGGACCCAAATCGTCTCCGACGAGCAGTACTTC CASGPGTQIVSDEQYF
TRBJ2-1 NA once TRBV7-2 TGTGCCAGCAGCTTCGGAGCCGGCAATGAGCAGTTCTTC CASSFGAGNEQFF
TRBJ1-2 TRBD1 NA TRBV11-2 TGTGCCAGCAGCTTTACAGGGGACTATGGCTACACCTTC CASSFTGDYGYTF
TRBJ2-5 NA NA TRBV6-6 TGTGCCAGCAGACGAAATCAGGAGACCCAGTACTTC CASRRNQETQYF
TRBJ1-2 NA NA TRBV7-9 TGTGCCAGCAGCTTATCCCCCCCGGCGGTAGACGGCTACACCTTC CASSLSPPAVDGYTF
TRBJ2-7 TRBD2 NA TRBV7-9 TGTGCCAGCGGGGGAGGGTCTAATTACGAGCAGTACTTC CASGGGSNYEQYF
TRBJ2-7 NA few TRBV27 TGTGCCAGCAGTCAAAGGATAATCTTAAGCTCCTACGAGCAGTACTTC CASSQRIILSSYEQYF
TRBJ2-1 NA NA TRBV11-2 TGTGCCAGCAGTTCTACACCGATATCCTACAATGAGCAGTTCTTC CASSSTPISYNEQFF